This TCR beta chain was profiled in a study of beta chain features in type 1 diabetes. The overall study: All samples yielded 85 million to 130 million examined sorted cells. General study findings and limits: There were fewer insertions and more deletions at the VDJ junctions of type 1 diabetes patients. Any role of HLA type in TCRB rearrangement remained unresolved here. Among all four CD4+ subsets, Type 1 diabetes patients had TCRB CDR3s that were moderately but significantly shorter.

The authors obtained over 98% purity in all sorted populations. This CDR3 has 16 residues. The junction had 11 bases not matched to a gene; V was cut back by 0 bases and J by 6 bases. CDR1 is SQVTM, CDR2 ANQGSEA, per germline. The isolated RNA, all of it, was reverse transcribed, so expressed TCRB transcripts were what got sequenced. Only in-frame clones appear in the TCRdb table, and some are missing; sequencing was by immunoSEQ multiplex PCR. The sample has under 200,000 clones; around 8.3% are singletons. The table lists this clone with a few counts. Its cognate antigen is unknown. The chain links TRBV29-1 to TRBJ2-1; 7 nucleotides match TRBD1. The specimen sequenced was central memory CD4+ T cells from blood. The receptor's source is a young woman with type 1 diabetes. The CDR3 nucleotides are TGCAGCGTTGAAGACCTAATTGACAGGGCTGGCAATGAGCAGTTCTTC. This gives the protein CSVEDLIDRAGNEQFF.